This T cell receptor beta chain came from a study of blood T cell repertoires in COVID-19. This CDR3 is 13 amino acids long. The V gene's germline CDR1 is SEHNR and CDR2 FQNEAQ (reference sequence). The V end lost 4 bases, the J end lost 6 bases, and 10 bases lay between the germline ends. Under the authors' procedure: How many nucleated cells were present was estimated from reference gene primer amplification. Sequenced by immunoSEQ multiplex PCR; TCRdb stores in-frame clones only, minus some. V and J calls and clone size are copied from that table; D and trimming were computed from the DNA. The sample shows approximately 110,000 clones, more than 80% of them seen only once. The Seattle patients joined while their infection was active and were tracked longitudinally afterward.

Sequencing was carried out using peripheral blood. This TCR derives from a woman over 75 with COVID-19, enrolled during active disease. The V gene is TRBV7-9, the J gene TRBJ2-1, with D possibly being TRBD2 (5 bases). CDR3 DNA: TGTGCCAGCAGCTCCGGACTGATCAATGAGCAGTTCTTC. Its translation is CASSSGLINEQFF.